The 8 T cell receptor beta chains listed next were all sequenced from one sample in a study of PD-1 blockade in classical Hodgkin lymphoma (dated by TCRdb to the early 2020s). Libraries were constructed by the immunoSEQ multiplex PCR assay. TCRdb limited this immuneACCESS table to in-frame rearrangements with V and J called. A share of clones is missing; checked studies link under half to unresolved V genes, and the rest is unexplained. This sample gives tens of thousands of clones in total; roughly 73% of them show up just once. The ten largest clones represent over 13% of the sample. Interpreted using the paper, the time point label stands for: cycle 2 day 1 (C2D1) of nivolumab. Relapse after autologous stem cell transplantation had occurred in all trial patients, and cohorts A, B and C were distinguished by prior brentuximab vedotin exposure. Sample: peripheral blood mononuclear cells (PBMCs), taken before the second cycle of nivolumab. All receptors come from a human donor with classical Hodgkin lymphoma.

The genes are TRBV7-6 and TRBJ2-7, with D unresolved. Trimming pared 5 bases from V and 0 bases from J, leaving 11 bases between. Germline lookup yields CDR1 SGHVS and CDR2 FNYEAQ. The CDR3 covers 14 residues. CDR3 in DNA: TGTGCCAGCAGCCCCGGGTCTAGCTCCTACGAGCAGTACTTC. It specifies CASSPGSSSYEQYF.

This sequence joins TRBV5-1 and TRBJ2-1; D unclear. The germline gives CDR1 SGHRS, CDR2 YFSETQ. CDR3 length: 13 residues. The V end was cut by 4 bases, the J end by 9 bases, with 14 bases between. For the CDR3, the DNA is TGCGCCAGCAGCCCCGTCCGGTCAAGTGAGCAGTTCTTC. Translation gives CASSPVRSSEQFF.

The CDR3 spells CSAQTGAGANVLTF. The CDR3 nucleotides are TGCAGCGCCCAGACAGGGGCGGGGGCCAACGTCCTGACTTTC. The chain links TRBV29-1 to TRBJ2-6, with 8 bases identical to TRBD1. The J segment lost 4 bases and the V segment lost 7 bases, leaving 6 bases of the junction unmatched. Germline V gene data show CDR1 as SQVTM and CDR2 as ANQGSEA. CDR3 size: 14 residues.

The chain uses TRBV7-3 and TRBJ2-7; 7 nucleotides match TRBD2. The CDR3 runs to 15 residues. Germline V gene sequence: CDR1 SGHTA, CDR2 FQGTGA. V trimming: 1 base; J trimming: 0 bases; junction bases outside the gene matches: 3. As DNA, the CDR3 is TGTGCCAGCAGCTTAAGCGGGAGCGGCTCCTACGAGCAGTACTTC. The encoded protein is CASSLSGSGSYEQYF.

The genes are TRBV30 and TRBJ2-6; possibly TRBD1 or TRBD2 for D (5 bases each). The CDR3 loop spans 15 amino acids. CDR1 is GTSNPN, CDR2 SVGIG, per germline (reference sequence). Between the trimmed V and J ends, which lost 4 bases and 2 bases, there was a span of 12 bases. The chain's CDR3 is CAWNQGRTGANVLTF. In DNA, the CDR3 is TGTGCCTGGAACCAGGGACGTACTGGGGCCAACGTCCTGACTTTC. Together with reference TRBV30 and TRBJ2-6, the CDR3 gives the full variable domain: SQTIHQWPATLVQPVGSPLSLECTVEGTSNPNLYWYRQAAGRGLQLLFYSVGIGQISSEVPQNLSASRPQDRQFILSSKKLLLSDSGFYLCAWNQGRTGANVLTFGAGSRLTVL.

The V gene is TRBV6-5, the J gene TRBJ2-2, with 7 positions matching TRBD1. Trimming took 6 bases from V and 1 from J; bases not matched to a gene: 5. CDR3 size: 15 residues. CDR1 is MNHEY, CDR2 SVGAGI, per germline. CDR3 DNA sequence: TGTGCCAGCAGCACCGGGACAGTGAACACCGGGGAGCTGTTTTTT. Encoded protein: CASSTGTVNTGELFF.

This chain uses TRBV19 with TRBJ2-1; 7 bases are a match to TRBD2. The CDR3 has 15 residues. In germline, CDR1 is LNHDA, CDR2 SQIVND (reference sequence). V shed 5 bases, J shed 4 bases, and the junction held 8 bases outside the gene matches. The CDR3 spells CASSPLKGGYNEQFF. The CDR3 coding sequence is TGTGCCAGTAGTCCCCTTAAGGGAGGGTACAATGAGCAGTTCTTC.

The V and J genes are TRBV27 and TRBJ2-1; 12 bases line up with TRBD2. This CDR3 spans 17 amino acids. With 1 base clipped from V and 2 bases from J, the junction kept 3 bases outside the gene matches. Per the germline V gene, CDR1 is MNHEY and CDR2 is SMNVEV (reference sequence). The DNA of the CDR3 is TGTGCCAGCAGTTTATGGACTAGCGGGATTGCCTACAATGAGCAGTTCTTC. Its protein product is CASSLWTSGIAYNEQFF.